The rows below give T cell receptor beta chains drawn from one sample of a study of T cells in Graves' hyperthyroidism and ophthalmopathy. Using its own MiXCR run on the multiplex PCR reads, TCRdb lists one record per CDR3 protein. Found here are 540,000 or so distinct CDR3 sequences, 15% to 19% of them singletons; the top ten hold around 7.8%. The material sequenced was blood. The receptors stem from a woman aged 30 to 39 with Graves' hyperthyroidism. CDR3s include the opening cysteine and the closing phenylalanine or tryptophan. Fields, in order: V gene, clone size, D gene, J gene, CDR3 DNA, CDR3 protein. A D gene is named only where the DNA matches it firmly. Only part of the rows carry a size: once, few, many, or a class if the clone is expanded.

v_call: TRBV24-1; clone_size: few; d_call: NA; j_call: TRBJ2-7; cdr3_nt: TGTGCCACCAGTGACTCGGACCCGCCCTCCTACAATGAGCAGTACTTC; cdr3_aa: CATSDSDPPSYNEQYF
v_call: TRBV4-3; clone_size: NA; d_call: NA; j_call: TRBJ1-4; cdr3_nt: TGCGCCAGCAGCCAAGATACCCAGGCGCATGAAAAACTGTTTTTT; cdr3_aa: CASSQDTQAHEKLFF
v_call: TRBV20-1; clone_size: many; d_call: TRBD2; j_call: TRBJ2-7; cdr3_nt: TGCAGTGCAACTAGCGGGAGGACCTCGGACGAGCAGTACTTC; cdr3_aa: CSATSGRTSDEQYF
v_call: TRBV10-3; clone_size: NA; d_call: NA; j_call: TRBJ2-5; cdr3_nt: TGTGCCATCAGTGCGAGTGGGGAGGAGACCCAGTACTTC; cdr3_aa: CAISASGEETQYF
v_call: TRBV6-1; clone_size: many; d_call: TRBD1; j_call: TRBJ2-7; cdr3_nt: TGTGCCAGCAGAGGGCCGGGACAGGGATACGAGCAGTACTTC; cdr3_aa: CASRGPGQGYEQYF
v_call: TRBV7-3; clone_size: many; d_call: NA; j_call: TRBJ2-6; cdr3_nt: TGTGCCAGCAGCTTAAGTCACCTAGCTGGGGCCAACGTCCTGACTTTC; cdr3_aa: CASSLSHLAGANVLTF
v_call: TRBV12-5; clone_size: NA; d_call: NA; j_call: TRBJ2-2; cdr3_nt: TGTGCTAGCTCCATCGGAACCGGGGAGCTGTTTTTT; cdr3_aa: CASSIGTGELFF
v_call: TRBV20-1; clone_size: NA; d_call: NA; j_call: TRBJ2-4; cdr3_nt: TGCAGTGCTAGTGTAGCGGTAGCCAAAAACATTCAGTACTTC; cdr3_aa: CSASVAVAKNIQYF
v_call: TRBV27; clone_size: many; d_call: TRBD1; j_call: TRBJ2-3; cdr3_nt: TGTGCCAGCAGTTTATCGATTTACCGGCTACAGGGGACAGATACGCAGTATTTT; cdr3_aa: CASSLSIYRLQGTDTQYF
v_call: TRBV30; clone_size: NA; d_call: NA; j_call: TRBJ2-3; cdr3_nt: TGTGCCTGGTGTTTGTCTGCCATCCGCACAGATACGCAGTATTTT; cdr3_aa: CAWCLSAIRTDTQYF
v_call: TRBV2; clone_size: many; d_call: NA; j_call: TRBJ2-7; cdr3_nt: TGTGCCAGCGGAGGGCGGGAAACCTACGAGCAGTACTTC; cdr3_aa: CASGGRETYEQYF
v_call: TRBV7-6; clone_size: NA; d_call: TRBD1; j_call: TRBJ2-5; cdr3_nt: TGTGCCAGCAGCTCGACAGGGGTCGAGACCCAGTACTTC; cdr3_aa: CASSSTGVETQYF
v_call: TRBV24-1; clone_size: NA; d_call: NA; j_call: TRBJ2-6; cdr3_nt: TGTGCCACCAGTGATGCGGGCTCTGGGGCCAACGTCCTGACTTTC; cdr3_aa: CATSDAGSGANVLTF
v_call: TRBV18; clone_size: many; d_call: NA; j_call: TRBJ1-2; cdr3_nt: TGTGCCAGCTCACCACGACCAGTTCAAGGCTACACCTTC; cdr3_aa: CASSPRPVQGYTF
v_call: TRBV6-1; clone_size: many; d_call: NA; j_call: TRBJ2-3; cdr3_nt: TGTGCCAGCAGTGGAACCACAGATACGCAGTATTTT; cdr3_aa: CASSGTTDTQYF
v_call: TRBV29-1; clone_size: NA; d_call: TRBD2; j_call: TRBJ2-1; cdr3_nt: TGCAGCGTGGGGGAGGGCCCAAATGAGCAGTTCTTC; cdr3_aa: CSVGEGPNEQFF
v_call: TRBV5-1; clone_size: many; d_call: TRBD2; j_call: TRBJ2-1; cdr3_nt: TGCGCCAGCAGCCGGGCGGGACTAGCGGGGTACGATGAGCAGTTCTTC; cdr3_aa: CASSRAGLAGYDEQFF
v_call: TRBV5-1; clone_size: few; d_call: NA; j_call: TRBJ2-3; cdr3_nt: TGCGCCAGCAGCTTGTACAGGCGACACACAGATACGCAGTATTTT; cdr3_aa: CASSLYRRHTDTQYF
v_call: TRBV12-5; clone_size: few; d_call: NA; j_call: TRBJ2-3; cdr3_nt: TGTGCTAGTGGTTTGGTAGTCGGGGGGCAAGACACAGATACGCAGTATTTT; cdr3_aa: CASGLVVGGQDTDTQYF
v_call: TRBV11-2; clone_size: many; d_call: TRBD2; j_call: TRBJ2-3; cdr3_nt: TGTGCCAGCGGACAAGGTAGCGGGAGGGCATCTAGCACAGATACGCAGTATTTT; cdr3_aa: CASGQGSGRASSTDTQYF
v_call: TRBV2; clone_size: many; d_call: NA; j_call: TRBJ2-7; cdr3_nt: TGTGCCAGCAGTGACGGGTGGGCTTACGAGCAGTACTTC; cdr3_aa: CASSDGWAYEQYF
v_call: TRBV12-3/TRBV12-4; clone_size: many; d_call: TRBD1; j_call: TRBJ1-5; cdr3_nt: TGTGCCAGCAGTTTAGGGGACAGGGGGCTCAATCAGCCCCAGCATTTT; cdr3_aa: CASSLGDRGLNQPQHF
v_call: TRBV24-1; clone_size: NA; d_call: NA; j_call: TRBJ2-1; cdr3_nt: TGTGCCACCAGTGATTTGTTCCTTGGGATCAATGAGCAGTTCTTC; cdr3_aa: CATSDLFLGINEQFF
v_call: TRBV4-2; clone_size: many; d_call: NA; j_call: TRBJ2-7; cdr3_nt: TGTGCCAGCAGCCAACCGGGGCCCTACGAGCAGTACTTC; cdr3_aa: CASSQPGPYEQYF
v_call: TRBV19; clone_size: once; d_call: NA; j_call: TRBJ2-6; cdr3_nt: TGTGCCAGTTTTAGCGACCCTAATCCCTCTGGGGCCAACGTCCTGACTTTC; cdr3_aa: CASFSDPNPSGANVLTF
v_call: TRBV20-1; clone_size: many; d_call: TRBD1; j_call: TRBJ1-2; cdr3_nt: TGCAGTGCTAGAGATGGACAGGGTTTGGGGGGCTACACCTTC; cdr3_aa: CSARDGQGLGGYTF
v_call: TRBV7-3; clone_size: few; d_call: NA; j_call: TRBJ2-2; cdr3_nt: TGTGCCAGCAGCCCCGGTAGCTTTTTCACCGGGGAGCTGTTTTTT; cdr3_aa: CASSPGSFFTGELFF
v_call: TRBV12-3/TRBV12-4; clone_size: many; d_call: TRBD2; j_call: TRBJ2-3; cdr3_nt: TGTGCCAGCAGGATCCCCTTGTGGGGACTAGCGGGAGAAGATACGCAGTATTTT; cdr3_aa: CASRIPLWGLAGEDTQYF
v_call: TRBV19; clone_size: NA; d_call: TRBD1; j_call: TRBJ2-6; cdr3_nt: TGTGCCAGTAGTGGGACAGGGGTCCCCGGGGCCAACGTCCTGACTTTC; cdr3_aa: CASSGTGVPGANVLTF
v_call: TRBV2; clone_size: many; d_call: TRBD2; j_call: TRBJ2-1; cdr3_nt: TGTGCCAGCAGTCTAACTAGCGGGAGGGCCGGAATTGAGCAGTTCTTC; cdr3_aa: CASSLTSGRAGIEQFF
v_call: TRBV5-8; clone_size: few; d_call: TRBD1; j_call: TRBJ1-1; cdr3_nt: TGTGCCAGCAGCGAAACAGGGGGCGGGAACACTGAAGCTTTCTTT; cdr3_aa: CASSETGGGNTEAFF
v_call: TRBV20-1; clone_size: many; d_call: NA; j_call: TRBJ2-7; cdr3_nt: TGCAGTGCTGATGTCTCCTACGAGCAGTACTTC; cdr3_aa: CSADVSYEQYF
v_call: TRBV30; clone_size: many; d_call: NA; j_call: TRBJ2-5; cdr3_nt: TGTGCCTGGAGTGGGGGGGCACAAGAGACCCAGTACTTC; cdr3_aa: CAWSGGAQETQYF
v_call: TRBV6-2/TRBV6-3; clone_size: few; d_call: TRBD2; j_call: TRBJ2-1; cdr3_nt: TGTGCCAGCAGACCAACGAGGACTAGCGGGAGGGGCAATGAGCAGTTCTTC; cdr3_aa: CASRPTRTSGRGNEQFF
v_call: TRBV27; clone_size: many; d_call: NA; j_call: TRBJ2-1; cdr3_nt: TGTGCCAGCAGTCCACGGGTTGTGGGAGATCGGAATGAGCAGTTCTTC; cdr3_aa: CASSPRVVGDRNEQFF
v_call: TRBV6-1; clone_size: many; d_call: NA; j_call: TRBJ2-2; cdr3_nt: TGTGCCAGCAGTCCCCACCAGACAGGCGGGGAGCTGTTTTTT; cdr3_aa: CASSPHQTGGELFF
v_call: TRBV13; clone_size: many; d_call: NA; j_call: TRBJ1-2; cdr3_nt: TGTGCCAGCAGCCCGAGAGGGGCTGGCTACACCTTC; cdr3_aa: CASSPRGAGYTF
v_call: TRBV29-1; clone_size: NA; d_call: NA; j_call: TRBJ1-1; cdr3_nt: TGCAGCGTTGAACGGTCAGGGGTGAACACTGAAGCTTTCTTT; cdr3_aa: CSVERSGVNTEAFF
v_call: TRBV5-6; clone_size: many; d_call: NA; j_call: TRBJ2-3; cdr3_nt: TGTGCCAGCAGCTTGGTGGGGGGAGGTCCGGGAGATACGCAGTATTTT; cdr3_aa: CASSLVGGGPGDTQYF
v_call: TRBV7-9; clone_size: few; d_call: NA; j_call: TRBJ2-7; cdr3_nt: TGTGCCAGCAGCCGCCAGGGAGGTGCCTACGAGCAGTACTTC; cdr3_aa: CASSRQGGAYEQYF
v_call: TRBV6-2/TRBV6-3; clone_size: many; d_call: NA; j_call: TRBJ2-5; cdr3_nt: TGTGCCAGCAACCGACTGGAGGCGCGGGAGACCCAGTACTTC; cdr3_aa: CASNRLEARETQYF
v_call: TRBV6-2/TRBV6-3; clone_size: many; d_call: TRBD1; j_call: TRBJ2-7; cdr3_nt: TGTGCCAGCAGTTACCCGGGACAGGCGAACTACGAGCAGTACTTC; cdr3_aa: CASSYPGQANYEQYF
v_call: TRBV24-1; clone_size: many; d_call: NA; j_call: TRBJ2-7; cdr3_nt: TGTGCCACCAGTGATTTCTACGAGCAGTACTTC; cdr3_aa: CATSDFYEQYF
v_call: TRBV20-1; clone_size: NA; d_call: TRBD2; j_call: TRBJ2-7; cdr3_nt: TGCAGTGCTATGACTAGCTTCGAGCAGTACTTC; cdr3_aa: CSAMTSFEQYF
v_call: TRBV3-1; clone_size: NA; d_call: NA; j_call: TRBJ2-7; cdr3_nt: TGTGCCAGCAGCCAATTGGGGGGGCTCGGCGAGCAGTACTTC; cdr3_aa: CASSQLGGLGEQYF
v_call: TRBV4-2; clone_size: NA; d_call: TRBD2; j_call: TRBJ2-7; cdr3_nt: TGTGCCAGCAGCCAAGACCGGGACTATACCTACGAGCAGTACTTC; cdr3_aa: CASSQDRDYTYEQYF
v_call: TRBV5-1; clone_size: many; d_call: NA; j_call: TRBJ2-1; cdr3_nt: TGCGCCAGCAGCCCCCCGAGGGGGTGGAATGAGCAGTTCTTC; cdr3_aa: CASSPPRGWNEQFF
v_call: TRBV30; clone_size: once; d_call: NA; j_call: TRBJ2-1; cdr3_nt: TGTGCCTGGAGTTTTATAGGGGGCAATGAGCAGTTCTTC; cdr3_aa: CAWSFIGGNEQFF